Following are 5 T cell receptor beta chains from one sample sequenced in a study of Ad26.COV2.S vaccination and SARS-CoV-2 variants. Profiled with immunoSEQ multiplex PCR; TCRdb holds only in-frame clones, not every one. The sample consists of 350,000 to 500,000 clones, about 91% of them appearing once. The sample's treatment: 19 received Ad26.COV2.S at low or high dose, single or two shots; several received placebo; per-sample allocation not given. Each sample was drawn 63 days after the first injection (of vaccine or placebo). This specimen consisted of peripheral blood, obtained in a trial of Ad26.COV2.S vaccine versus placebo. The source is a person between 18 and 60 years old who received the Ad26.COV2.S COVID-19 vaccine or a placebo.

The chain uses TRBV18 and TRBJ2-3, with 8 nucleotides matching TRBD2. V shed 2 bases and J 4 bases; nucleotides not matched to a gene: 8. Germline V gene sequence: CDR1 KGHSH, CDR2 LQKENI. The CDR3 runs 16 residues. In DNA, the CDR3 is TGTGCCAGCTCACCAACAGCGGGAGTCGGAGCAGATACGCAGTATTTT. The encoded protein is CASSPTAGVGADTQYF.

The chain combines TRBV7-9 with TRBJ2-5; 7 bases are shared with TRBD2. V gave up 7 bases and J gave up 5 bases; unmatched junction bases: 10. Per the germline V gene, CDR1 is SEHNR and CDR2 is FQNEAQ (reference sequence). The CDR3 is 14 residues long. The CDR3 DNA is TGTGCCAGCACCATCGGGACTACCGGGGAGACCCAGTACTTC. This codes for CASTIGTTGETQYF. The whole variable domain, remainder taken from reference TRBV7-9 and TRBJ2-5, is DTGVSQNPRHKITKRGQNVTFRCDPISEHNRLYWYRQTLGQGPEFLTYFQNEAQLEKSRLLSDRFSAERPKGSFSTLEIQRTEQGDSAMYLCASTIGTTGETQYFGPGTRLLVL.

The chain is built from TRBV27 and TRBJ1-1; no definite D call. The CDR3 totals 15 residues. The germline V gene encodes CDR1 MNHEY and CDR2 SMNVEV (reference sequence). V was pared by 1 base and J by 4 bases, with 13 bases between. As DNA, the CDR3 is TGTGCCAGCAGTTTATTGGCCGGGGTCGGCACTGAAGCTTTCTTT. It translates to CASSLLAGVGTEAFF.

The CDR3 DNA follows: TGCGCCAGCAATAGGGGCGTGAGCACAGATACGCAGTATTTT. This codes for CASNRGVSTDTQYF. The chain recombines TRBV5-1 with TRBJ2-3; a possible D gene is TRBD1 (5 bases). The germline gives CDR1 SGHRS, CDR2 YFSETQ. The germline V and J ends were trimmed by 6 bases and 0 bases, with 11 bases remaining between them. The CDR3 spans 14 residues.

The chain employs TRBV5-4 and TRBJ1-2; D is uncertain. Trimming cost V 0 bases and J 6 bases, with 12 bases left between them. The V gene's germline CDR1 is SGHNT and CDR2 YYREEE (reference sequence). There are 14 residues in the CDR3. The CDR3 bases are TGTGCCAGCAGCTTGGCGGTTATGGCCGATGGCTACACCTTC. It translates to CASSLAVMADGYTF.